The 5 T cell receptor beta chains below all came from one sample that was sequenced in a study of long-term antiretroviral therapy in people with HIV. A v3.0 immunoSEQ assay was performed at survey level. Clones were read by immunoSEQ multiplex PCR, and TCRdb kept only the in-frame ones, dropping some. The data hold fewer than 25,000 clones, with around 87% observed a single time. The material sequenced was unsorted PBMCs, taken approximately 2.5 years after starting antiretroviral therapy. These receptors were taken from a woman aged 45-65 years with HIV.

CDR3 loop: CASESTDTQYF. The CDR3 DNA reads TGTGCCAGCGAGAGCACAGATACGCAGTATTTT. This chain connects TRBV18 to TRBJ2-3; D call uncertain. Germline V lookup: CDR1 KGHSH, CDR2 LQKENI. This CDR3 has 11 residues. The V end was cut by 8 bases, the J end by 0 bases, with 3 bases between.

This rearrangement joins TRBV5-5 to TRBJ2-5; 9 positions agree with TRBD2. This CDR3 is 16 amino acids long. The J segment lost 5 bases and the V segment lost 6 bases, leaving 14 bases of the junction unmatched. Germline V CDR1 and CDR2: SGHKS, YYEKEE (reference sequence). The chain's CDR3 is CASTPGGGRAGETQYF. The CDR3 bases are TGTGCCAGCACCCCTGGGGGCGGGAGGGCCGGGGAGACCCAGTACTTC. Filled out from reference TRBV5-5 and TRBJ2-5, the complete variable domain reads DAGVTQSPTHLIKTRGQQVTLRCSPISGHKSVSWYQQVLGQGPQFIFQYYEKEERGRGNFPDRFSARQFPNYSSELNVNALLLGDSALYLCASTPGGGRAGETQYFGPGTRLLVL.

The chain employs TRBV7-8 and TRBJ2-7, with TRBD2 matching 13 bases. Germline V gives CDR1 SGHVS, CDR2 FQNEAQ. This CDR3 comprises 16 residues. Losses at the gene ends were 5 bases for V and 1 base for J; bases not matched to a gene: 5. In DNA, the CDR3 is TGTGCCAGCAGCCCAGGACTAGCGGGAGTTTCCTACGAGCAGTACTTC. Translated: CASSPGLAGVSYEQYF.

This clone was recorded only once. The genes are TRBV18 and TRBJ2-2; 9 nucleotides match TRBD2. This CDR3 is 16 amino acids long. Germline V gene data show CDR1 as KGHSH and CDR2 as LQKENI. Trimming cost V 3 bases and J 0 bases; bases outside gene matches: 2. The CDR3, as DNA: TGTGCCAGCTCACCTCGACTAGCGGCGAACACCGGGGAGCTGTTTTTT. This gives the protein CASSPRLAANTGELFF. The variable domain in full, completed from reference TRBV18 and TRBJ2-2, reads NAGVMQNPRHLVRRRGQEARLRCSPMKGHSHVYWYRQLPEEGLKFMVYLQKENIIDESGMPKERFSAEFPKEGPSILRIQQVVRGDSAAYFCASSPRLAANTGELFFGEGSRLTVL.

The rearrangement links TRBV7-2 to TRBJ2-5; 10 bases agree with TRBD2. Germline loops: CDR1 SGHTA, CDR2 FQGNSA. V lost 5 bases, J lost 4 bases, and 10 bases stayed unmatched. The CDR3 sequence is 16 residues long. DNA of the CDR3: TGTGCCAGCAGCCCGACTGCCCTAGCGGGAGTAGAGACCCAGTACTTC. This codes for CASSPTALAGVETQYF.